This passage covers 22 T cell receptor beta chains from one sample sequenced in a study of T cells after yellow fever vaccination. TCRdb passed the 5' RACE reads through MiXCR, listing each CDR3 protein once. This sample has some 350,000 distinct CDR3 sequences, with around 10% found just once. The sequenced sample was PBMCs, obtained on the day of the first yellow fever vaccination. All receptors come from a man between 18 and 35 years old who received the YFV17D yellow fever vaccine.

Many counts were recorded for this clonotype. This chain links TRBV25-1 with TRBJ2-1; D gene ambiguous. The CDR3 covers 11 residues. The ends were cut back, 4 bases at V and 6 bases at J, with 4 bases in the middle. Germline CDR1 MGHDK, CDR2 SYGVNS. The DNA of the CDR3 is TGTGCCAGCAGTGGGGCCAATGAGCAGTTCTTC. As protein: CASSGANEQFF.

This clonotype was observed a handful of times. The V call is TRBV20-1, the J call TRBJ2-2, with unresolved D. The V end lost 0 bases, the J end lost 4 bases, and 12 bases lay between the germline ends. CDR1 is DFQATT and CDR2 is SNEGSKA in the germline V gene (reference sequence). The CDR3 is 15 amino acids. CDR3 in amino acids: CSARDPGLGTGELFF. The CDR3 nucleotides are TGCAGTGCTAGAGATCCGGGTTTGGGCACCGGGGAGCTGTTTTTT.

This clonotype was seen ten or more times. The CDR3 DNA is TGTGCCAGCTCACCAAGGAGCGGGGGGGAATACAATGAGCAGTTCTTC. Protein sequence: CASSPRSGGEYNEQFF. The genes are TRBV18 and TRBJ2-1; 10 bases agree with TRBD2. The CDR3 length is 16 residues. J lost 4 bases, V lost 2 bases, and 5 bases had no gene match. CDR1 and CDR2 from the germline V gene are KGHSH and LQKENI.

J is TRBJ1-2 and V is TRBV9, with D perhaps TRBD1 (6 bases). The ends were cut back, 3 bases at V and 4 bases at J, with 7 bases in the middle. CDR3 length: 12 residues. The V gene's germline CDR1 is SGDLS and CDR2 YYNGEE. The CDR3 here is CASSGTVYGYTF. The CDR3 DNA is TGTGCCAGCAGCGGGACAGTCTATGGCTACACCTTC.

The V call is TRBV25-1, the J call TRBJ2-1, with a possible D match to TRBD1 (6 bases). CDR1 is MGHDK, CDR2 SYGVNS, per germline. The CDR3 contains 18 residues. V lost 4 bases to trimming and J lost 4 bases, with 23 bases between them. The CDR3 DNA is TGTGCCAGCAGTGTCAGACAGGCCATGCCATTTTTTTACAATGAGCAGTTCTTC. This codes for CASSVRQAMPFFYNEQFF. Using reference TRBV25-1 and TRBJ2-1 for the parts outside the CDR3, the full variable domain is EADIYQTPRYLVIGTGKKITLECSQTMGHDKMYWYQQDPGMELHLIHYSYGVNSTEKGDLSSESTVSRIRTEHFPLTLESARPSHTSQYLCASSVRQAMPFFYNEQFFGPGTRLTVL.

V and J are TRBV18 and TRBJ2-1, with D unclear. The germline V gene encodes CDR1 KGHSH and CDR2 LQKENI. The CDR3 totals 16 residues. V dropped 0 bases and J dropped 1 base, with 10 bases sitting between them. The CDR3 DNA follows: TGTGCCAGCTCACCACCGAGCTCCCTTTCCTACAATGAGCAGTTCTTC. Translating it yields CASSPPSSLSYNEQFF.

The J gene is TRBJ2-7, the V gene TRBV6-5; no clear D gene. Trimming removed 0 bases at V and 6 bases at J, with 6 bases between. This CDR3 spans 12 amino acids. CDR1 is MNHEY and CDR2 is SVGAGI in the germline V gene. CDR3 sequence reads: CASSYSDSEQYF. CDR3 DNA sequence: TGTGCCAGCAGTTACTCAGACTCCGAGCAGTACTTC.

The V call is TRBV6-1, the J call TRBJ2-5; 7 nucleotides align to TRBD1. V trimming: 0 bases; J trimming: 5 bases; junction bases outside the gene matches: 6. Per germline, CDR1 MNHNS and CDR2 SASEGT. The CDR3 is 15 residues long. CDR3 DNA: TGTGCCAGCAGTGAAGCTCCGACAGGGACGGAGACCCAGTACTTC. This sequence encodes CASSEAPTGTETQYF.

This clonotype showed up just a few times. V gene TRBV11-1 combines with J gene TRBJ1-2; 8 nucleotides agree with TRBD1. The CDR3 has 18 residues. Germline V gene data show CDR1 as SGHAT and CDR2 as FQDESV (reference sequence). V shed 4 bases and J 1 base; nucleotides not matched to a gene: 14. The CDR3 nucleotides read TGTGCCAGCAGCTCCCTGACGGACAGGGTTCCACGTAACTATGGCTACACCTTC. Translation: CASSSLTDRVPRNYGYTF.

The chain recombines TRBV6-5 with TRBJ2-5; D is undetermined. Deletions cut 0 bases from V and 5 bases from J, with 10 bases between. The CDR3 is made up of 14 amino acids. The germline V gene encodes CDR1 MNHEY and CDR2 SVGAGI. Written as DNA, the CDR3 is TGTGCCAGCAGTTACTCGAAGGGTGTGGAGACCCAGTACTTC. Residues: CASSYSKGVETQYF.

This clonotype appeared a few times. V usage is TRBV4-2 and J usage is TRBJ2-5; 7 bases agree with TRBD2. Looked up from germline, CDR1 is LGHNA and CDR2 is YNFKEQ. This CDR3 contains 17 residues. Trimming removed 2 bases from V and 4 bases from J; junction bases left unmatched: 13. CDR3 nucleotide sequence: TGTGCCAGCAGCCAATCTCTTACTAGGGGAGGGCCAGAGACCCAGTACTTC. It is translated as CASSQSLTRGGPETQYF.

The rearrangement uses TRBV7-3 and TRBJ2-1, with 7 bases fitting TRBD1. The junction had 2 bases not matched to a gene; V was cut back by 4 bases and J by 5 bases. From germline, CDR1 is SGHTA and CDR2 FQGTGA. CDR3 length: 13 residues. The CDR3: CASSWGTDNEQFF. The CDR3 region has the DNA TGTGCCAGCAGCTGGGGGACAGACAATGAGCAGTTCTTC.

This chain uses TRBV12-3 or TRBV12-4 with TRBJ2-7, with 9 nucleotides matching TRBD2. V lost 2 bases, J lost 7 bases, and 9 bases stayed unmatched. The CDR3 runs to 15 residues. The CDR3 DNA reads as TGTGCCAGCAGTTTAAGGCTAGCGGGACTGGGGGAGCAGTACTTC. Its protein is CASSLRLAGLGEQYF.

This clonotype has just a few counts. V usage is TRBV29-1 and J usage is TRBJ2-1; D is possibly TRBD1 or TRBD2 (5 bases each). The CDR3 length is 12 residues. Germline loops: CDR1 SQVTM, CDR2 ANQGSEA. Between the trimmed V and J ends, which lost 7 bases and 6 bases, there was a span of 13 bases. This chain's CDR3 is CSAERGVNEQFF. The CDR3 DNA reads as TGCAGCGCTGAGAGGGGAGTCAATGAGCAGTTCTTC.

This clonotype was recorded many times. The chain couples TRBV5-1 to TRBJ2-7, with D unclear. Germline-derived CDR1 and CDR2 are SGHRS and YFSETQ. The length of the CDR3 is 13 residues. V gave up 4 bases and J gave up 3 bases, with 11 bases separating them. For the CDR3, the DNA is TGCGCCAGCAGCCTGGAAGAATACTACGAGCAGTACGTC. This gives the protein CASSLEEYYEQYV.

The chain combines TRBV29-1 with TRBJ2-7, with TRBD1 matching over 7 bases. Losses at the gene ends were 4 bases for V and 2 bases for J; bases not matched to a gene: 2. Germline-derived CDR1 and CDR2 are SQVTM and ANQGSEA. The length of the CDR3 is 12 residues. DNA of the CDR3: TGCAGCGTTGCACAGGGGACCTACGAGCAGTACTTC. Translating it yields CSVAQGTYEQYF.

In DNA, the CDR3 is TGTGCCAGCAGCTTAGTGGGGAGTGGGGAGACCCAGTACTTC. Protein sequence: CASSLVGSGETQYF. The rearrangement joins TRBV7-7 to TRBJ2-5; perhaps TRBD2 as D (5 bases). This CDR3 is 14 amino acids long. The V gene's germline CDR1 is SSHAT and CDR2 FNYEAQ (reference sequence). V was trimmed by 1 base and J by 5 bases, leaving 11 bases between them.

This rearrangement joins TRBV6-1 to TRBJ2-6; D call uncertain. Trimming pared 4 bases from V and 0 bases from J, leaving 10 bases between. The CDR3 runs to 16 residues. Germline V gives CDR1 MNHNS, CDR2 SASEGT. The CDR3 loop is CASSALGTSGANVLTF. CDR3 DNA: TGTGCCAGCAGTGCCCTAGGAACCTCTGGGGCCAACGTCCTGACTTTC.

The chain combines TRBV7-2 with TRBJ1-2, with D tentatively TRBD1 (6 bases). CDR3 length equals 15 residues. Germline CDR1 is SGHTA and CDR2 is FQGNSA. Trimming removed 4 bases from V and 6 bases from J, with 18 bases in between. CDR3 amino acids: CASSYRAGLSDGYTF. CDR3 nucleotides: TGTGCCAGCAGCTACAGGGCAGGCCTTTCAGATGGCTACACCTTC.

The CDR3 DNA reads TGTGCCAGCAGCCGTAGGGGGACAGAAAGAGAGACCCAGTACTTC. This translates into CASSRRGTERETQYF. This chain uses TRBV7-2 with TRBJ2-5; 7 positions match TRBD1. Germline values: CDR1 SGHTA, CDR2 FQGNSA. V was pared by 5 bases and J by 4 bases, with 10 bases of the junction left unmatched. CDR3 length equals 15 residues.

This clonotype was recorded a few times. The chain links TRBV25-1 to TRBJ2-4; 9 nucleotides match TRBD1. Trimming at V came to 3 bases and at J to 0 bases, leaving 21 bases not matched to a gene. The germline CDR1 and CDR2 sequences are MGHDK and SYGVNS. There are 22 residues in the CDR3. CDR3 nucleotides: TGTGCCAGCAGTGACCTCCTTATTCCGGGACAGGGTCTTATTTTAGCCAAAAACATTCAGTACTTC. It is translated as CASSDLLIPGQGLILAKNIQYF.

CDR3 amino acids: CSARVRRERELFF. The CDR3 DNA sequence: TGCAGTGCTAGAGTTCGGAGGGAGAGGGAACTGTTTTTT. J is TRBJ1-4 and V is TRBV20-1; the D is unclear. CDR1 is DFQATT and CDR2 is SNEGSKA in the germline V gene (reference sequence). The CDR3 has 13 residues. Trimming cost V 1 base and J 12 bases, with 15 bases left between them.